This TCR beta chain was documented in a study of shared clonotypes between healthy human individuals. Whole-study context: With ages of 18 to 49, the donors were a couple of women and a few men.

The repertoire was sequenced with immunoSEQ multiplex PCR; TCRdb's copy has only in-frame clones and lacks some. Here the sample spans about 2 million clones, 95% being singletons. Turning to this clone: Antigen unknown.

CDR1 and CDR2 (germline): SGHRS, YFSETQ. Germline trimming cut 4 bases from V and 8 bases from J; bases unmatched to any gene: 16. The CDR3 sequence is 16 residues long. Subsets obtained from CD4+ cells comprised CD45RA+ naive and CD45RA-negative memory cells. General study points: When naive CD4 clonotypes were compared across a few donors, 4% to 6.5% were shared.

The chain combines TRBV5-1 with TRBJ1-2; 8 bases match TRBD1. This TCR derives from a man in his late teens or twenties in good health. Sequenced sample: naive CD4+ T cells sorted from blood. Subset of the sample: CD45RA+ positively selected. CDR3 in DNA: TGCGCCAGCAGCGACCCACCGACACAGGGGGAAGGGGGCTACACCTTC. Translated, it gives CASSDPPTQGEGGYTF. The entire variable domain, with the rest obtained from reference TRBV5-1 and TRBJ1-2, is as follows: KAGVTQTPRYLIKTRGQQVTLSCSPISGHRSVSWYQQTPGQGLQFLFEYFSETQRNKGNFPGRFSGRQFSNSRSEMNVSTLELGDSALYLCASSDPPTQGEGGYTFGSGTRLTVV.